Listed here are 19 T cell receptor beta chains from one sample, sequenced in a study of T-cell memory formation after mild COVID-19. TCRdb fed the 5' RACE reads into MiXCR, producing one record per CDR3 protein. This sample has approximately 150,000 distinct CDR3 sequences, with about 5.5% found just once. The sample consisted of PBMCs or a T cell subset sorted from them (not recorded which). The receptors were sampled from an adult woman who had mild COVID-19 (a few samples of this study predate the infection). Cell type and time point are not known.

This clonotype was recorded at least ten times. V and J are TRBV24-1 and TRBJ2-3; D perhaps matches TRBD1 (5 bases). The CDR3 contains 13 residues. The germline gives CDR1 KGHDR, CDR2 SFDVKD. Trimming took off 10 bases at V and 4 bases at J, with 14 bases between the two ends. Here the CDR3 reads CATLFLGPDTQYF. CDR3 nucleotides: TGTGCCACTCTCTTCTTGGGGCCAGATACGCAGTATTTT.

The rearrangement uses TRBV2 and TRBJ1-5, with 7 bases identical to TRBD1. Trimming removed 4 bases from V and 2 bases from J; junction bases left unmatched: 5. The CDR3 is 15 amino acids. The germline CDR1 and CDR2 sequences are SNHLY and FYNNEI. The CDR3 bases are TGTGCCAGCAGTGCCCGAGACAGGGGCAATCAGCCCCAGCATTTT. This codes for CASSARDRGNQPQHF.

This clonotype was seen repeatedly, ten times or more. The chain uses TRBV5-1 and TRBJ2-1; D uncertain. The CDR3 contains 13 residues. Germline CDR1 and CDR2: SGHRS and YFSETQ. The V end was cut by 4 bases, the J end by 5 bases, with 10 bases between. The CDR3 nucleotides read TGCGCCAGCAGCGGCGGACGGAACAATGAGCAGTTCTTC. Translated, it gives CASSGGRNNEQFF.

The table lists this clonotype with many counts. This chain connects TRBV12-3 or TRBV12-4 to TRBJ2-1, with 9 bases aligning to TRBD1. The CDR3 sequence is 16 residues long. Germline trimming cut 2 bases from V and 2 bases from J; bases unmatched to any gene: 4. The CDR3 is CASSLRTGATYNEQFF. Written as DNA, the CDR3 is TGTGCCAGCAGTTTAAGGACAGGGGCAACCTACAATGAGCAGTTCTTC.

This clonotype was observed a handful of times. The CDR3 protein is CSARGASGGSRRPQYF. DNA of the CDR3: TGCAGTGCTAGAGGCGCTAGCGGGGGGTCCCGGAGACCCCAGTACTTC. The rearrangement joins TRBV20-1 to TRBJ2-5, with 11 bases aligning to TRBD2. The V gene end was trimmed by 1 base and the J gene end by 9 bases; junction bases not matched to a gene: 13. CDR3 length equals 16 residues. Germline CDR1 DFQATT, CDR2 SNEGSKA (reference sequence).

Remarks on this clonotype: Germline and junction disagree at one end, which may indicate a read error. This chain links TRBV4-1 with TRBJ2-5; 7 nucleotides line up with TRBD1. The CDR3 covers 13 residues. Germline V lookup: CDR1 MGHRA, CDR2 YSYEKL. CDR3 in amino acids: CASGQGQQETQYF. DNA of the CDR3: TGCGCCAGCGGCCAGGGACAGCAAGAGACCCAGTACTTC.

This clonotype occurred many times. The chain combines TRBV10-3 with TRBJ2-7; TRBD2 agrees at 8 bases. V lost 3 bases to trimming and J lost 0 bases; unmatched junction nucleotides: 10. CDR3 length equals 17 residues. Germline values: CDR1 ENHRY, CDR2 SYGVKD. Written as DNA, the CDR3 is TGTGCCATCAGTGACCACCGTAGCGGGACGAGCTCCTACGAGCAGTACTTC. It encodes CAISDHRSGTSSYEQYF.

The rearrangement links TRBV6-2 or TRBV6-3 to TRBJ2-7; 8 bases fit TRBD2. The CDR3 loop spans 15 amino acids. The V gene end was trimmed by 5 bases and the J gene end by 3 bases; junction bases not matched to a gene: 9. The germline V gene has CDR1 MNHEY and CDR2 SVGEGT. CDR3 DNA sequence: TGTGCCAGCAGTGGCCTGGGACTAGTCGACTACGAGCAGTACTTC. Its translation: CASSGLGLVDYEQYF.

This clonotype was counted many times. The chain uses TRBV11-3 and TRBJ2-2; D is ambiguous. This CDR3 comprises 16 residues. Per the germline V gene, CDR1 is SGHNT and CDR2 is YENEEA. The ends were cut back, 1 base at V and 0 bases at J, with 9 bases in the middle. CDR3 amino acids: CASSLATFPNTGELFF. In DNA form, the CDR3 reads TGTGCCAGCAGCTTAGCCACGTTTCCGAACACCGGGGAGCTGTTTTTT. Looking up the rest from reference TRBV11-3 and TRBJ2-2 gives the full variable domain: EAGVVQSPRYKIIEKKQPVAFWCNPISGHNTLYWYLQNLGQGPELLIRYENEEAVDDSQLPKDRFSAERLKGVDSTLKIQPAELGDSAVYLCASSLATFPNTGELFFGEGSRLTVL.

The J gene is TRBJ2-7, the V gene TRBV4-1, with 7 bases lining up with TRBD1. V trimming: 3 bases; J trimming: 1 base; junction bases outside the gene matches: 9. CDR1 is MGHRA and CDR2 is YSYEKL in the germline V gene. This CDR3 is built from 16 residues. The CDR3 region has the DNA TGCGCCAGCAGCCAGAAAACCCGGGACAGATCCTACGAGCAGTACTTC. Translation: CASSQKTRDRSYEQYF.

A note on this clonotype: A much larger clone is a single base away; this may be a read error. The CDR3 here is CASSLTGWATDTQYF. The DNA for the CDR3 is TGTGCCAGCAGTTTAACCGGATGGGCCACAGATACGCAGTATTTT. The chain recombines TRBV6-1 with TRBJ2-3; no firm D call. Trimming took 5 bases from V and 2 from J, leaving 14 bases between them. Germline V gives CDR1 MNHNS, CDR2 SASEGT. This CDR3 spans 15 amino acids.

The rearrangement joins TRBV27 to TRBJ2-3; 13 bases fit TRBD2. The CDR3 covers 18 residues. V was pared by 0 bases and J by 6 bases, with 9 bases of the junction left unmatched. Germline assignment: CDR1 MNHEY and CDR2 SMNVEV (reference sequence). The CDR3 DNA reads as TGTGCCAGCAGTTTATCCCGGACTAGCGGGAGCCTCATGGATACGCAGTATTTT. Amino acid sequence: CASSLSRTSGSLMDTQYF.

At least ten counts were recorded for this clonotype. CDR3 loop: CSARDDGRAGETQYF. The CDR3 region has the DNA TGCAGTGCTAGAGACGACGGGAGGGCCGGGGAGACCCAGTACTTC. The chain combines TRBV20-1 with TRBJ2-5; 8 nucleotides line up with TRBD2. Germline V CDR1 and CDR2: DFQATT, SNEGSKA (reference sequence). J gave up 5 bases and V 0 bases, and 8 bases lay outside the gene matches. This CDR3 region has 15 residues.

Written as DNA, the CDR3 is TGCGCCAGCAGCCAAGGGACAGCCAGGGATACGCAGTATTTT. Its protein product is CASSQGTARDTQYF. J is TRBJ2-3 and V is TRBV4-1; TRBD1 is a possible D gene (6 bases). V was pared by 1 base and J by 6 bases, with 11 bases between. CDR3 size: 14 residues. The germline V gene encodes CDR1 MGHRA and CDR2 YSYEKL.

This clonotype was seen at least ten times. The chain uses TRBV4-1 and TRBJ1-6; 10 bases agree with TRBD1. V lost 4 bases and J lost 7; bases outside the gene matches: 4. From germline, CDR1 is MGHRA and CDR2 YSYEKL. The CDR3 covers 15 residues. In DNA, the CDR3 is TGCGCCAGCAGCCCTTGGACAGGGGGAAATTCACCCCTCCACTTT. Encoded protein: CASSPWTGGNSPLHF.

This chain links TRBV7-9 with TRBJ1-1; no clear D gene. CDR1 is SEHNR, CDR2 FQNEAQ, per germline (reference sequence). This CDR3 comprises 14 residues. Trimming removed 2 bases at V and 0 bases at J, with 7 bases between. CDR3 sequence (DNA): TGTGCCAGCAGCTTATCAGAGCTGAACACTGAAGCTTTCTTT. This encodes CASSLSELNTEAFF.

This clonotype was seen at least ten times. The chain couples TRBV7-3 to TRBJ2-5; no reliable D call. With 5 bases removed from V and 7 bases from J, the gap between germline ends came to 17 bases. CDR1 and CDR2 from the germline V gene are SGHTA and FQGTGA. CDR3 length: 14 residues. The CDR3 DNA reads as TGTGCCAGCAGCCCCCTCGTGGGAATCGGGACCCAGTACTTC. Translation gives CASSPLVGIGTQYF. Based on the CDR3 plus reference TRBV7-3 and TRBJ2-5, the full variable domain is GAGVSQTPSNKVTEKGKYVELRCDPISGHTALYWYRQSLGQGPEFLIYFQGTGAADDSGLPNDRFFAVRPEGSVSTLKIQRTERGDSAVYLCASSPLVGIGTQYFGPGTRLLVL.

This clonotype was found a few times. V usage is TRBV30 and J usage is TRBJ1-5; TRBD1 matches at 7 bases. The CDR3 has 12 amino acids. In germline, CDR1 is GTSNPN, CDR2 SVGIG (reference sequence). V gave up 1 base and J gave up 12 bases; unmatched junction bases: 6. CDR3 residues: CAWSASGTDQHF. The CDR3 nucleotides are TGTGCCTGGAGTGCCTCCGGGACAGACCAGCATTTT.

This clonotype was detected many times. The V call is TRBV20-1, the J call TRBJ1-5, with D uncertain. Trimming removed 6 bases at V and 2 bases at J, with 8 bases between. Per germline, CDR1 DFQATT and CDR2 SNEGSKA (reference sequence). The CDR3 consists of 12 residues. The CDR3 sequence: CSAKSGNQPQHF. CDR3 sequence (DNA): TGCAGTGCCAAAAGCGGCAATCAGCCCCAGCATTTT.